This T cell receptor (beta chain) is drawn from a study of T cells after yellow fever vaccination. TCRdb passed the 5' RACE reads through MiXCR, listing each CDR3 protein once. The sample yields 500,000 to 700,000 distinct CDR3 sequences, 19% seen once. This CDR3 is built from 14 residues. The germline V gene encodes CDR1 SGHNT and CDR2 YYREEE (reference sequence). With 0 bases removed from V and 0 bases from J, the gap between germline ends came to 4 bases. This chain joins TRBV5-4 and TRBJ1-5; D not resolved. The source of this sequence is a young man who received the YFV17D yellow fever vaccine. This specimen was PBMCs, taken 15 days after the yellow fever booster vaccination. CDR3 DNA: TGTGCCAGCAGCTTGGGGCATAGCAATCAGCCCCAGCATTTT. Translating gives CASSLGHSNQPQHF.